This T cell receptor (beta chain) was retrieved from a study of beta chain features in type 1 diabetes. The wider study: No age, gender or cell yield differences were seen between patients and healthy donors.

Since all of the isolated RNA was reverse transcribed, expressed TCRB transcripts were what got sequenced. Profiled with immunoSEQ multiplex PCR; TCRdb holds only in-frame clones, not every one. The table includes 20,000 to 30,000 clones, 55% to 70% detected once. Study-wide results and limits: Moderate yet significant TCRB CDR3 shortening was seen in Type 1 diabetes patients in all four CD4+ subsets.

On this clone itself: Its antigen is not identified.

The CDR3 runs to 17 residues. The specimen was Tregs from blood. The receptor's source is a young man with type 1 diabetes. The rearrangement links TRBV12-2 to TRBJ1-6; TRBD1, as called in the table, went unchecked against the DNA. TRBV12-2 is an annotated pseudogene. The CDR3 DNA follows: TGTGCAAGTCGCTTAGGAAGGGACAGGGGTTCTGGTTCACCCCTCCACTTT. Translating it yields CASRLGRDRGSGSPLHF.